These 4 T cell receptor beta chains were sequenced from one sample in a study of hypomethylating agent response in myelodysplastic syndrome. The table came from immunoSEQ multiplex PCR; TCRdb's copy has only in-frame clones and leaves some out. Of about 6,000 clones listed, about 80% are singletons. This sample comprised bone marrow, obtained before or after starting hypomethylating agent treatment for myelodysplastic syndrome (not recorded which). The receptors were sampled from a human donor with myelodysplastic syndrome.

The CDR3 protein is CASSFNTGGGNTIYF. CDR3 coding DNA: TGTGCCAGCAGCTTTAATACAGGAGGTGGAAACACCATATATTTT. The chain uses TRBV7-2 and TRBJ1-3; weak D call: TRBD1 (5 bases). Trimming took off 3 bases at V and 3 bases at J, with 12 bases between the two ends. This CDR3 contains 15 residues. Germline V gives CDR1 SGHTA, CDR2 FQGNSA.

The chain links TRBV9 to TRBJ2-1, with TRBD2 matching 8 bases. Per germline, CDR1 SGDLS and CDR2 YYNGEE. V gave up 0 bases and J gave up 7 bases; unmatched junction bases: 21. The CDR3 is made up of 20 amino acids. CDR3 in amino acids: CASSVVDGGPGLAKANEQFF. Written as DNA, the CDR3 is TGTGCCAGCAGCGTAGTAGACGGGGGCCCAGGACTAGCTAAGGCAAATGAGCAGTTCTTC.

V usage is TRBV7-2 and J usage is TRBJ2-2; 7 nucleotides match TRBD1. Germline V CDR1 and CDR2: SGHTA, FQGNSA. V dropped 6 bases and J dropped 10; count of bases not matched to a gene: 14. This CDR3 contains 15 residues. The CDR3 region is CASRTRQGGVEELFF. CDR3 DNA sequence: TGTGCCAGCAGGACGAGACAGGGCGGTGTCGAGGAGCTGTTTTTT.

This rearrangement joins TRBV27 to TRBJ1-2, with D unclear. This CDR3 spans 13 amino acids. The V gene lost 4 bases and the J gene lost 4 bases, with 10 bases spanning the gap. CDR1 and CDR2 (germline): MNHEY, SMNVEV (reference sequence). CDR3 amino acids: CASSWNILYGYTF. CDR3 coding DNA: TGTGCCAGCAGTTGGAACATTCTCTATGGCTACACCTTC.